The T cell receptor beta chain under discussion was sequenced for a study of T-cell memory formation after mild COVID-19. Turning to the study itself: Across donors, TCR clusters were largely donor specific.

Overall study findings and caveats: Unconfirmed was the SARS-CoV-2 specificity of second-wave clones that peaked on day 37. Researchers found some responding clones in pre-infection memory, a sign that cross-reactive memory joined.

This CDR3 has 14 amino acids. The ends lost 5 bases at V and 1 base at J; junction bases unmatched: 4. The germline gives CDR1 MNHEY, CDR2 SVGAGI. This clonotype was recorded many times. Its matching antigen is unknown. Constant-segment primers served in 5'RACE that generated TCR alpha and TCR beta cDNA libraries bearing sample barcodes and UMIs. TCRdb independently ran MiXCR on the 5' RACE reads; one entry per CDR3 protein. This table has about 190,000 distinct CDR3 sequences, over 9.5% appearing once. This chain joins TRBV6-5 and TRBJ2-5; TRBD2 agrees at 7 bases. Sequenced input: PBMCs or a T cell subset sorted from them (not recorded which). The clonotype was recovered from a man between 18 and 29 years old who had mild COVID-19 (a few samples of this study predate the infection). Cell type and time point are not known. The CDR3 is CASSQSSGQETQYF. For the CDR3, the DNA is TGTGCCAGCAGTCAGTCTAGCGGCCAAGAGACCCAGTACTTC.